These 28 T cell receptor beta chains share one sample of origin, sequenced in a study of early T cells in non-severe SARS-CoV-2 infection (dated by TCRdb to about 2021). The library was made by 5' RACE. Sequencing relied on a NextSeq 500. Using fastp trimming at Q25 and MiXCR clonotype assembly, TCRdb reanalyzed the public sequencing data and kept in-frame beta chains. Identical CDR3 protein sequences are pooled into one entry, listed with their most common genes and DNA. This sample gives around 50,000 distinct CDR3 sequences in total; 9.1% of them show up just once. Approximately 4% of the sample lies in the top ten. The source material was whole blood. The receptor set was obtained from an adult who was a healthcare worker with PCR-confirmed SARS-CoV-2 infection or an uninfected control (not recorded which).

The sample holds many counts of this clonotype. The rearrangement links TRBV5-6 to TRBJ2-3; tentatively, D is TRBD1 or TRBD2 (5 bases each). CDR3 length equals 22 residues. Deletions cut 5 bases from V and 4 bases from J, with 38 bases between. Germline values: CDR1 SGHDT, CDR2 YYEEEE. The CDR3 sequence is CASRASGTKKWALYLWADTQYF. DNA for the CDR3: TGTGCCAGCAGGGCATCCGGGACCAAAAAATGGGCTTTGTACCTTTGGGCAGATACGCAGTATTTT.

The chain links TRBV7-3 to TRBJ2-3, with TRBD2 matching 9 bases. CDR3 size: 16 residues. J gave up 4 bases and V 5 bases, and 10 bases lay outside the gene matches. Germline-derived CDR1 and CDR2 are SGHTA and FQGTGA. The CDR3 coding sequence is TGTGCCAGCAGCGATGGTGTAGCGGGGGTATCAGATACGCAGTATTTT. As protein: CASSDGVAGVSDTQYF.

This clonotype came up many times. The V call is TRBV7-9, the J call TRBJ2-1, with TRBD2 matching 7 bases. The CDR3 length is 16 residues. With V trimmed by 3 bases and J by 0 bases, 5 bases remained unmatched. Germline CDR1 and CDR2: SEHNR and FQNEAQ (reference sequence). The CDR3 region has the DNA TGTGCCAGCAGCTTTTCGGTAGCGGGCTCCTACAATGAGCAGTTCTTC. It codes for CASSFSVAGSYNEQFF.

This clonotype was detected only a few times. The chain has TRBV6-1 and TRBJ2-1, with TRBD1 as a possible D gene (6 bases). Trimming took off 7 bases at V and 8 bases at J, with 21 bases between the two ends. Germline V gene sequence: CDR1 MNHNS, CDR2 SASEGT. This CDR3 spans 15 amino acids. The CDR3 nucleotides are TGTGCCAGCACAAGCCAGGGGACCTGGGCCCATGAGCAGTTCTTC. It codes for CASTSQGTWAHEQFF.

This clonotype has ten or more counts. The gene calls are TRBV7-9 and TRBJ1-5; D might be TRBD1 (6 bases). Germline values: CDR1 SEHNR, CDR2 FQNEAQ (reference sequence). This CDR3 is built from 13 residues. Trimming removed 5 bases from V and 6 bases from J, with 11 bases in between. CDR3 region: CASSPGAGQPQHF. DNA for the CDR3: TGTGCCAGCAGCCCGGGGGCAGGTCAGCCCCAGCATTTT.

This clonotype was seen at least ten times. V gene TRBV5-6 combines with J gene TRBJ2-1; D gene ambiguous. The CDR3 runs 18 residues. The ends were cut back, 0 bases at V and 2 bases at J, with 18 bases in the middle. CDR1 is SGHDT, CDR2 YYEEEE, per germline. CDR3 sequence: CASSLVGKSSKTYNEQFF. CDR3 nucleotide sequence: TGTGCCAGCAGCTTGGTTGGAAAGAGTAGCAAAACCTACAATGAGCAGTTCTTC.

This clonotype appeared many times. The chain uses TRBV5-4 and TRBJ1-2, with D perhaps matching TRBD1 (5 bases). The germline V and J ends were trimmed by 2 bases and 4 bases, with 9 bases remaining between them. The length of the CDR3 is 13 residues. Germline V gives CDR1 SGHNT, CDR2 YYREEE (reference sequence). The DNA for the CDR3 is TGTGCCAGCAGCTTTACAGGTTCCTATGGCTACACCTTC. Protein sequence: CASSFTGSYGYTF.

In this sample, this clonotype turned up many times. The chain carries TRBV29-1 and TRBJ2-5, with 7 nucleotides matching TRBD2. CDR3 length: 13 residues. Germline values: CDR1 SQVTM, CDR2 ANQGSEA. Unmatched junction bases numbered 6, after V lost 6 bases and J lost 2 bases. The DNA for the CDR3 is TGCAGCGTGGCAAGCGGGAATCAAGAGACCCAGTACTTC. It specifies CSVASGNQETQYF. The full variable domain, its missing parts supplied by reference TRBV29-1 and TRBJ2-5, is SAVISQKPSRDICQRGTSLTIQCQVDSQVTMMFWYRQQPGQSLTLIATANQGSEATYESGFVIDKFPISRPNLTFSTLTVSNMSPEDSSIYLCSVASGNQETQYFGPGTRLLVL.

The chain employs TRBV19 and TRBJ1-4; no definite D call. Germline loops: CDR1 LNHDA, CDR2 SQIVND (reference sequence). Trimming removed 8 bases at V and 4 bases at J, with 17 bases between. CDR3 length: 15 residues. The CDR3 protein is CASAEPNDFNEKLFF. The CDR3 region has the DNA TGTGCCAGTGCGGAACCGAATGATTTTAATGAAAAACTGTTTTTT.

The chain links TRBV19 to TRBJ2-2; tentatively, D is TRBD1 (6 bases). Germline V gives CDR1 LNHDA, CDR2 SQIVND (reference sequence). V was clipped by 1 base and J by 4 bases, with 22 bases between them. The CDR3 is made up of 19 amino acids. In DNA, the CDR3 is TGTGCCAGTAGTATAGGGTTTGGTATTACAGGGTTGGCCACCGGGGAGCTGTTTTTT. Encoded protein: CASSIGFGITGLATGELFF.

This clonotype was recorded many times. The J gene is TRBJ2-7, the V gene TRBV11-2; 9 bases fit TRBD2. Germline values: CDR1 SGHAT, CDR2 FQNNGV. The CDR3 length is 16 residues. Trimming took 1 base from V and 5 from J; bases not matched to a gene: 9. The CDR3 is CASSLVGLAGTHEQYF. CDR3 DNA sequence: TGTGCCAGCAGCTTAGTCGGCCTAGCGGGGACCCACGAGCAGTACTTC.

CDR3: CATQQGQSTEAFF. CDR3 nucleotide sequence: TGTGCCACCCAACAGGGGCAGAGCACTGAAGCTTTCTTT. V gene TRBV7-9 combines with J gene TRBJ1-1; 7 bases map to TRBD1. The germline gives CDR1 SEHNR, CDR2 FQNEAQ (reference sequence). This CDR3 contains 13 residues. With V trimmed by 10 bases and J by 4 bases, 9 bases remained unmatched.

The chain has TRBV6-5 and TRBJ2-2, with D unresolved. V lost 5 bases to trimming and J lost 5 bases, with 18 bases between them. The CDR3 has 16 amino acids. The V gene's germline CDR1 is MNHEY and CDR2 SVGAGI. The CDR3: CASSTGSWTETGELFF. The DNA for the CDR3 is TGTGCCAGCAGTACTGGCTCTTGGACCGAGACCGGGGAGCTGTTTTTT.

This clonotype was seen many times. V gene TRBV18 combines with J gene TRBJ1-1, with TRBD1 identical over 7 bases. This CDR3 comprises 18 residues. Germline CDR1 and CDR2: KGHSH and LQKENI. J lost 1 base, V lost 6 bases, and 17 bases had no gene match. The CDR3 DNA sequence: TGTGCCAGCTCCTGGGACAGACCAAGTGTTGGAAGGAACACTGAAGCTTTCTTT. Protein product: CASSWDRPSVGRNTEAFF.

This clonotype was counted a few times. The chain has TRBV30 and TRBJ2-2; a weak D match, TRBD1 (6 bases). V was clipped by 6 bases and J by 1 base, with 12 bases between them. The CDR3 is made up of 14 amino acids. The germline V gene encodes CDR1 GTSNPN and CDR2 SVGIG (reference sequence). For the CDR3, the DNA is TGTGCCTGCGACAGGTTAAGGAACACCGGGGAGCTGTTTTTT. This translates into CACDRLRNTGELFF.

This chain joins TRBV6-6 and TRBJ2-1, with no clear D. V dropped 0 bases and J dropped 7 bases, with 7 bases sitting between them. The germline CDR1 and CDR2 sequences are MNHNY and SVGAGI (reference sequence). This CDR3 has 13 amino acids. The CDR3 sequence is CASSYSTWNEQFF. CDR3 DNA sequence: TGTGCCAGCAGTTACTCGACCTGGAATGAGCAGTTCTTC.

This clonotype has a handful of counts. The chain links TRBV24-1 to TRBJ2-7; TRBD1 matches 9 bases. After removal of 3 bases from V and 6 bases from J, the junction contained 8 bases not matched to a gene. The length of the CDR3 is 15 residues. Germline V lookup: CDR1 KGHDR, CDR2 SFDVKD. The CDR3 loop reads CATSDPRTGALEQYF. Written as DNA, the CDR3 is TGTGCCACCAGTGATCCTCGGACAGGGGCCCTCGAGCAGTACTTC.

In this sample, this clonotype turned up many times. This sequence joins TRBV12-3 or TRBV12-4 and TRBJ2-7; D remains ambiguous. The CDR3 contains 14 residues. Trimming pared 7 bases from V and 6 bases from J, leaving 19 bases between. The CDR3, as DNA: TGTGCCAGCACCAGCGCCCCGAAAGTACGCGAGCAGTACTTC. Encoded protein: CASTSAPKVREQYF.

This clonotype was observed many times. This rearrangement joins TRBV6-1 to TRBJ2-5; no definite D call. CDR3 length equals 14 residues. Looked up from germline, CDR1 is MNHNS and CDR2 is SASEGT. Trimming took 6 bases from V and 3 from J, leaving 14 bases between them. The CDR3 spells CASSPGSKKETQYF. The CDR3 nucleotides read TGTGCCAGCAGCCCGGGCAGCAAAAAAGAGACCCAGTACTTC.

This CDR3 is CASSQEWAAYEQYF. CDR3 nucleotide sequence: TGTGCCAGCAGCCAAGAGTGGGCGGCCTACGAGCAGTACTTC. V gene TRBV3-1 combines with J gene TRBJ2-7; D is undetermined. Trimming shortened V by 0 bases and J by 2 bases, and 8 bases separated the two germline ends. CDR3 length: 14 amino acids. Germline CDR1 is LGHDT and CDR2 is YNNKEL (reference sequence).

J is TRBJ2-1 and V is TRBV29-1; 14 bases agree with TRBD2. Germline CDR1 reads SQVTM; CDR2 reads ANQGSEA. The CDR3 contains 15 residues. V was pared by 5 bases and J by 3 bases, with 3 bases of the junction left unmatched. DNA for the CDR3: TGCAGCGTTTCTGGGACTAGCGGGAGCTACAATGAGCAGTTCTTC. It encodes CSVSGTSGSYNEQFF.

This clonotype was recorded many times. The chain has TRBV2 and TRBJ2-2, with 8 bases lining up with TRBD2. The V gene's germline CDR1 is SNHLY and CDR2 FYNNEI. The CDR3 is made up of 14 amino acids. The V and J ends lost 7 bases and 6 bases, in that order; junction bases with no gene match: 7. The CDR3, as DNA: TGTGCCAGCAATTTAGCGGGGCAACCCGGGGAGCTGTTTTTT. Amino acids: CASNLAGQPGELFF. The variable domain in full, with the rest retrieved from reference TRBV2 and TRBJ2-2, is EPEVTQTPSHQVTQMGQEVILRCVPISNHLYFYWYRQILGQKVEFLVSFYNNEISEKSEIFDDQFSVERPDGSNFTLKIRSTKLEDSAMYFCASNLAGQPGELFFGEGSRLTVL.

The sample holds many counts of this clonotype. The CDR3 DNA is TGTGCCTGGAGTGCACTGAACTATGGCTACACCTTC. Protein product: CAWSALNYGYTF. The chain is built from TRBV30 and TRBJ1-2; no definite D call. The CDR3 sequence is 12 residues long. Germline loops: CDR1 GTSNPN, CDR2 SVGIG (reference sequence). V gave up 1 base and J gave up 2 bases, with 5 bases separating them.

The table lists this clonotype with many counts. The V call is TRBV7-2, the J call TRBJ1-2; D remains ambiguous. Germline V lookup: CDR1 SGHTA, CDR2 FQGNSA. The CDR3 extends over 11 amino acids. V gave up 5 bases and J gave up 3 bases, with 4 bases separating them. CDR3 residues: CASSLYYGYTF. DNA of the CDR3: TGTGCCAGCAGCCTCTACTATGGCTACACCTTC.

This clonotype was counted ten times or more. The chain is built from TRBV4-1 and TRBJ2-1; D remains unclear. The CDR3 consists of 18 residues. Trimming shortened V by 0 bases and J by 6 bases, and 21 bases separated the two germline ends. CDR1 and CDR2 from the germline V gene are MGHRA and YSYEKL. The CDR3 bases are TGCGCCAGCAGCCAAGATCGCCAACGTCTAGGGCTCATCAATGAGCAGTTCTTC. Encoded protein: CASSQDRQRLGLINEQFF.

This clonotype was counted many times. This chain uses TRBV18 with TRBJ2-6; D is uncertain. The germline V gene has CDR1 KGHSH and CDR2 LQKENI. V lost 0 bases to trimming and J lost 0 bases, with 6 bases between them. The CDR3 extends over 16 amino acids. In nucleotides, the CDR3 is TGTGCCAGCTCACCACCGAGGAGCTCTGGGGCCAACGTCCTGACTTTC. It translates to CASSPPRSSGANVLTF.

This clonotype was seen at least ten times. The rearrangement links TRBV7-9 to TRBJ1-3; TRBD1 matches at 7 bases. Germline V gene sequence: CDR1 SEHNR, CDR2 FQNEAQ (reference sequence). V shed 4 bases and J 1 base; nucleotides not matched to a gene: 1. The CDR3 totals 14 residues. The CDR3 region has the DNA TGTGCCAGCAGCTGGGACAGTTCTGGAAACACCATATATTTT. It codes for CASSWDSSGNTIYF.

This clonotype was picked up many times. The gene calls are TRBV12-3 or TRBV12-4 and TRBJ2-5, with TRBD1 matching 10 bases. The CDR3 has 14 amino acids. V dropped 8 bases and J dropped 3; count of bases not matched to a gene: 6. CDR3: CASASGQGEETQYF. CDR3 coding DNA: TGTGCCAGCGCCTCAGGACAGGGGGAAGAGACCCAGTACTTC.